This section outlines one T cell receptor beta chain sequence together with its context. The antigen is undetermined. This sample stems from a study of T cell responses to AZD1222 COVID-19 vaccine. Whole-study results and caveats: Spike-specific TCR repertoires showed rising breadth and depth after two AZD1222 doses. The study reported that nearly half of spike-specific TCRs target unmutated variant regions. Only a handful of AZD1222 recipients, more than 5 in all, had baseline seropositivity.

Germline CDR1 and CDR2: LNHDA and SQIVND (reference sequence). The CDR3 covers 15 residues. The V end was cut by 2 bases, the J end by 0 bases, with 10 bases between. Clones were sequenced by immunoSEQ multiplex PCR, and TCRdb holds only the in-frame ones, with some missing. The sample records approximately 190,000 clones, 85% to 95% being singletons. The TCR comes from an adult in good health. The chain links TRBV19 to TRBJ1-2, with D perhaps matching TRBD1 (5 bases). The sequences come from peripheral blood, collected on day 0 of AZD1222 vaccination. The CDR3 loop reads CASSIPLGANYGYTF. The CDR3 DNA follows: TGTGCCAGTAGTATACCTCTGGGGGCTAACTATGGCTACACCTTC.